Below, 3 T cell receptor beta chains from the same sample are listed, as sequenced in a study of CD8+ T cells in alopecia areata. Treatment here: oral pan-JAK inhibitor, 5-10 mg twice daily. Extracted RNA was reverse transcribed, and the resulting cDNA served as sequencing template. The repertoire was sequenced with immunoSEQ multiplex PCR; TCRdb's copy has only in-frame clones and lacks some. The sample carries some 200,000 clones, nearly 60% recorded once. Source: CD4+ T cells sorted from blood, taken at week 24, from a patient treated with tofacitinib. These receptor sequences come from a human donor with alopecia areata.

This clone has only a few counts. The chain recombines TRBV29-1 with TRBJ2-3, with 10 bases lining up with TRBD2. Unmatched junction bases numbered 10, after V lost 6 bases and J lost 4 bases. Germline lookup yields CDR1 SQVTM and CDR2 ANQGSEA. The CDR3 is 15 residues long. CDR3 DNA: TGCAGCGTACATGGACTAGCGGAAATGGCAGATACGCAGTATTTT. Translating it yields CSVHGLAEMADTQYF.

The rearrangement links TRBV2 to TRBJ1-5, with a weak D call TRBD1 (5 bases). Germline-derived CDR1 and CDR2 are SNHLY and FYNNEI. The length of the CDR3 is 15 residues. V was clipped by 2 bases and J by 4 bases, with 12 bases between them. DNA of the CDR3: TGTGCCAGCAGTGAAAGGCCAGGGCTAAATCAGCCCCAGCATTTT. Translation gives CASSERPGLNQPQHF.

The genes are TRBV4-2 and TRBJ1-2; 7 nucleotides match TRBD1. The V gene's germline CDR1 is LGHNA and CDR2 YNFKEQ. Trimming took 1 base from V and 5 from J; bases not matched to a gene: 7. The CDR3 contains 15 residues. In DNA, the CDR3 is TGTGCCAGCAGCCAAGGAGGAGGGGGCGGGTATGGCTACACCTTC. It specifies CASSQGGGGGYGYTF.